This T cell receptor (beta chain) emerged from a study of T cell responses to AZD1222 COVID-19 vaccine. CDR1 is SGHRS and CDR2 is YFSETQ in the germline V gene. This CDR3 has 13 residues. The J segment lost 2 bases and the V segment lost 4 bases, leaving 2 bases of the junction unmatched. Sequencing was performed with immunoSEQ multiplex PCR; in TCRdb, only in-frame clones are kept and a portion is missing. The table includes more than 95,000 clones, just over 90% detected once. This receptor was identified in an adult in good health. Sequencing used peripheral blood, obtained on day 0 of AZD1222 vaccination. J is TRBJ2-5 and V is TRBV5-1; 7 positions agree with TRBD2. CDR3 region: CASSPGLQETQYF. Written as DNA, the CDR3 is TGCGCCAGCAGCCCGGGACTACAAGAGACCCAGTACTTC. Combining the CDR3 with reference TRBV5-1 and TRBJ2-5 gives the whole variable domain KAGVTQTPRYLIKTRGQQVTLSCSPISGHRSVSWYQQTPGQGLQFLFEYFSETQRNKGNFPGRFSGRQFSNSRSEMNVSTLELGDSALYLCASSPGLQETQYFGPGTRLLVL.